These T cell receptor beta chains were read from a single sample in a study of tumor-infiltrating lymphocytes in primary liver carcinoma. TCRdb reanalysed the multiplex PCR reads using MiXCR and keeps one entry per CDR3 protein. The table shows 20,000 or so distinct CDR3 sequences, with roughly 78% occurring only once. Source material: liver tumor tissue from sampling region 1. These TCRs come from a man between 35 and 55 years old with primary liver carcinoma and hepatitis B virus infection. CDR3s include the opening cysteine and the closing phenylalanine or tryptophan. A D gene is named only where the DNA matches it firmly. Size is stated for part of the rows, as once, few or many counts, or as a class when the clone is expanded.

d_call clone_size j_call v_call cdr3_aa cdr3_nt
. . TRBJ2-2 TRBV4-1 CASSQPSSDTGELFF TGCGCCAGCAGCCAGCCCAGTAGTGACACCGGAGAGCTGTTTTTT
. . TRBJ2-2 TRBV5-6 CASGLGPRVTGELFF TGTGCCAGCGGCCTGGGACCCAGAGTCACCGGGGAGCTGTTTTTT
. . TRBJ2-3 TRBV5-1 CASSLDLGTDSQYF TGCGCCAGCAGCCTGGACTTGGGCACAGATTCGCAGTATTTT
. . TRBJ2-3 TRBV11-2 CASSPISTDTQYF TGTGCCAGCAGTCCGATTAGCACAGATACGCAGTATTTT
. . TRBJ1-3 TRBV11-2 CASSLSGVSFENTIYF TGTGCCAGCAGCTTGTCAGGGGTCAGCTTTGAGAACACCATATATTTT
TRBD2 few TRBJ2-1 TRBV6-2/TRBV6-3 CTSRRLAGANYNEQFF TGTACCAGCAGAAGACTAGCGGGCGCCAACTACAATGAGCAGTTCTTC
. . TRBJ2-2 TRBV5-6 CASSPGFANAGELFF TGTGCCAGCAGCCCAGGGTTCGCGAACGCCGGGGAGCTGTTTTTT
. . TRBJ2-5 TRBV11-2 CASSLTRLALGKKEPQYF TGTGCCAGCAGCTTAACGAGGTTAGCCCTGGGAAAAAAGGAGCCTCAGTACTTC
. . TRBJ1-1 TRBV7-9 CASSMQGDTEAFF TGTGCCAGCAGTATGCAGGGAGACACTGAAGCTTTCTTT
. . TRBJ2-2 TRBV19 CASSISQGSVELFF TGTGCCAGTAGTATTTCTCAAGGGTCCGTGGAGCTGTTTTTT
TRBD1 . TRBJ2-3 TRBV5-6 CACSFLATGGTDTRYF TGTGCCTGCAGCTTCCTTGCTACAGGGGGCACAGATACGCGGTATTTT
. . TRBJ1-6 TRBV12-3/TRBV12-4 CASSLAPGLPLQF TGTGCCAGCAGTCTAGCGCCCGGTTTACCCCTCCAATTT
TRBD1 once TRBJ1-6 TRBV4-1 CAGCHHLQGADSPLHF TGCGCCGGCTGTCACCACCTACAGGGGGCGGATTCACCCCTCCACTTT
. . TRBJ2-1 TRBV5-4 CASSLGHYNEQFF TGTGCCAGTAGCTTGGGACACTACAATGAACAGTTCTTC
TRBD1 once TRBJ1-6 TRBV12-3/TRBV12-4 CASSLDRGWNSPLHF TGTGCCAGCAGTCTGGACAGGGGGTGGAATTCACCCCTCCACTTT
. many TRBJ2-2 TRBV4-3 CASSQDAVTNTRELFF TGCGCCAGCAGCCAAGATGCGGTAACGAACACCCGGGAGCTGTTTTTT
. . TRBJ2-7 TRBV18 CASSPGTFSYELYF TGTGCCAGCTCACCCGGGACGTTCTCCTACGAGCTGTACTTC
TRBD2 . TRBJ2-5 TRBV11-2 CASCQTPGGGKEAQYF TGTGCCAGCTGCCAAACTCCTGGCGGGGGGAAAGAGGCTCAATACTTC
. . TRBJ2-1 TRBV11-1 CTSAGVYNDQFF TGTACCAGCGCAGGGGTCTACAATGACCAGTTCTTC
TRBD1 few TRBJ2-5 TRBV29-1 CSVKDRGGEEAQYF TGCAGCGTTAAAGACAGGGGTGGGGAAGAGGCCCAGTACTTC
. . TRBJ2-5 TRBV11-2 CAGSLARLVLGKKETQYF TGTGCCGGCAGCTTAGCGAGGCTAGTCCTGGGAAAAAAAGAGACCCAATACTTC
TRBD1 . TRBJ1-1 TRBV29-1 CSVLTGPEVFF TGCAGCGTCCTGACAGGGCCTGAAGTTTTCTTT
. . TRBJ2-1 TRBV7-8 CASSLVDSEHFF TGTGCCAGCAGCTTAGTCGATTCTGAACATTTCTTC
. . TRBJ1-4 TRBV11-2 CAGSLNGFAIEKLFF TGTGCCGGCAGCTTAAACGGGTTCGCTATTGAAAAACTGTTTTTT
TRBD1 once TRBJ2-3 TRBV11-2 CASTLVAGTGGKTDAQYF TGTGCCAGCACCTTAGTCGCTGGGACAGGGGGCAAAACAGATGCACAGTATTTT
TRBD1 . TRBJ2-7 TRBV6-6 CASSYLARTGGVQYF TGTGCCAGCAGTTACCTTGCCCGGACAGGCGGAGTACAGTACTTC
TRBD2 . TRBJ2-1 TRBV11-2 CASGFDGRFSGTLYNEQFF TGTGCCAGTGGCTTTGATGGGCGATTCAGCGGGACCCTTTACAATGAGCAGTTCTTC
. . TRBJ2-2 TRBV5-6 CASYVNGWSPGELFF TGTGCCAGCTACGTAAACGGGTGGAGTCCCGGGGAGCTTTTTTTT
TRBD2 . TRBJ2-3 TRBV4-2 CARSHTLGLDLRGGTDTQYF TGTGCCAGGAGCCATACCCTGGGACTAGATCTTAGGGGGGGCACAGATACGCAATATTTT
. . TRBJ2-2 TRBV6-1 CGSSEGTSNTGDLFF TGTGGCAGCAGTGAAGGGACCTCGAACACCGGGGATCTGTTTTTT
TRBD2 few TRBJ2-7 TRBV11-1 CASNNSGRNTYEQYF TGTGCCAGCAACAATAGCGGGAGAAATACCTACGAGCAGTACTTC
. . TRBJ1-1 TRBV11-2 CASSLLPRAEAFF TGTGCCAGCAGCTTATTGCCAAGGGCTGAAGCCTTCTTT
. few TRBJ2-1 TRBV11-2 CASSFDRGRSFYNEQFF TGTGCCAGCAGCTTTGATAGGGGCAGGAGCTTCTACAATGAGCAGTTCTTC
TRBD2 . TRBJ2-3 TRBV4-2 CASRKVALLAGATDTQYF TGTGCCAGCAGAAAAGTGGCGCTTCTAGCGGGAGCGACAGATACCCAGTATTTT
TRBD1 . TRBJ2-1 TRBV11-3 CASSPTGQGVVDDQFF TGTGCCAGCAGCCCAACAGGACAGGGGGTGGTAGACGACCAGTTCTTC
. . TRBJ1-6 TRBV4-2 CASSQDDMSTPLHF TGTGCCAGCAGCCAGGATGACATGTCTACACCCCTCCACTTT
. . TRBJ1-1 TRBV6-2/TRBV6-3 CAISCPELNTEAFF TGTGCAATCAGTTGCCCAGAGCTGAACACTGAAGCTTTCTTT
TRBD1 many TRBJ1-4 TRBV28 CASSTGATNEKLFF TGTGCCAGCAGTACAGGGGCAACTAATGAAAAACTGTTTTTT
. . TRBJ2-7 TRBV11-1 CASNSRGSLSLYEQYF TGTGCCAGCAACTCAAGAGGCTCTCTTAGCCTCTACGAGCAGTACTTC
TRBD1 . TRBJ1-2 TRBV12-3/TRBV12-4 CASSLGPQGIVGYTF TGTGCCAGCAGTTTAGGGCCACAGGGGATCGTGGGCTACACCTTC
. . TRBJ2-7 TRBV4-3 CSSSQDREAPYEQYF TGCTCCAGCAGCCAAGATCGAGAGGCTCCCTACGAGCAGTACTTC
. . TRBJ1-2 TRBV7-9 CAISPEGGLSQYGYTF TGTGCCATCAGCCCCGAGGGCGGGCTGTCCCAGTACGGCTACACCTTC
. . TRBJ2-1 TRBV11-2 CASILYWLVSGQFF TGTGCCAGCATCTTATACTGGCTAGTTAGTGGGCAGTTCTTC
. . TRBJ2-2 TRBV5-1 CARSLAKGYTGELFF TGCGCCCGCAGCTTGGCCAAGGGCTATACCGGGGAGCTGTTTTTT
TRBD2 once TRBJ2-3 TRBV6-2/TRBV6-3 CASSFKRESDTQYF TGTGCCAGCAGCTTCAAGCGGGAGTCAGATACGCAGTATTTT
. . TRBJ2-1 TRBV6-2/TRBV6-3 CAGGYGPHSREQFF TGTGCCGGCGGTTACGGGCCTCATAGCAGGGAGCAGTTCTTC
TRBD2 medium-sized TRBJ2-1 TRBV10-3 CAITASGSYHEQFF TGTGCCATCACGGCTAGCGGGAGTTACCATGAGCAGTTCTTC
TRBD2 many TRBJ2-1 TRBV4-2 CASGGSSRSEQFF TGTGCCAGCGGCGGGAGCTCACGTTCTGAGCAGTTCTTC